The TCR beta chain described here comes from a study of response to subunit inactivated influenza vaccine. Study-wide results and limits: New T cells are recruited in small numbers by each seasonal influenza vaccination, according to the authors' suggestion.

Trimming shortened V by 8 bases and J by 3 bases, and 13 bases separated the two germline ends. From germline, CDR1 is SGHTA and CDR2 FQGNSA. The CDR3 loop spans 13 amino acids. For this clonotype: As yet, its antigen is unknown.

TCRdb re-called the RT-PCR reads through MiXCR, storing one row per CDR3 protein. Of roughly 500,000 distinct CDR3 sequences listed, about 25% are singletons. The starting material was CD4+ T cells sorted from PBMCs, obtained 5 days after vaccination. The V gene is TRBV7-2, the J gene TRBJ1-1, with unresolved D. The source of this sequence is a man aged 45-65 years who received an inactivated influenza vaccine. This CDR3 is CASSGMQDTEAFF. The CDR3 DNA sequence: TGTGCCAGCTCGGGGATGCAGGACACTGAAGCTTTCTTT.